This TCR beta chain was retrieved from a study of blood T cell repertoires in COVID-19. In its sample, this clone was seen a few times. TCRdb's table, derived via immunoSEQ multiplex PCR, lists solely in-frame clones and lacks some. This table has some 200,000 clones, around 81% appearing once. CDR1 and CDR2 (germline): MGHRA, YSYEKL. The V and J ends lost 0 bases and 3 bases, in that order; junction bases with no gene match: 4. This CDR3 is built from 15 residues. The origin of this receptor is a woman aged 40 to 50 with COVID-19, enrolled during active disease. Sequencing used peripheral blood. The chain recombines TRBV4-1 with TRBJ2-7; 8 bases map to TRBD1. CDR3 DNA: TGCGCCAGCAGCCAAGACTCAGGACAGGGCTACGAGCAGTACTTC. It specifies CASSQDSGQGYEQYF.